A selection of T cell receptor beta chains follows, all from one sample in a study of human T cells and chemical hapten exposure. Via MiXCR, TCRdb re-called the RACE reads, giving one row per CDR3 protein. The top ten hold roughly 2.5% of the sample, which has a few hundred thousand distinct CDR3 sequences, roughly 8.9% seen once. This specimen was whole blood, taken in connection with sensitization to the hapten diphenylcyclopropenone (DPC). These receptors were obtained from a woman aged 35 to 49 with alopecia areata. Some clones in this sample may be carry-over from other donors' samples. CDR3s include the opening cysteine and the closing phenylalanine or tryptophan. Each record gives: CDR3 length, clone size, V gene, J gene, D gene, CDR3 DNA, CDR3 protein. D genes are given only for firm matches. The size of a clone is reported for some rows only, either as once, few or many, or as a class for expanded clones.

>16|many|TRBV29-1|TRBJ1-2|TRBD1
TGCAGCGTTGAGGACACCCGGGACAGGGAAAACTATGGCTACACCTTC
CSVEDTRDRENYGYTF
>16|.|TRBV12-3/TRBV12-4|TRBJ1-5|TRBD1
TGTGCCAGCAGTTTATCCGGGACAGGGGCTTACCAGCCCCAGCATTTT
CASSLSGTGAYQPQHF
>10|many|TRBV9|TRBJ2-3|.
TGTGCCAGCAGCACAGATACGCAGTATTTT
CASSTDTQYF
>12|.|TRBV2|TRBJ2-1|.
TGTGCCAGCAGTGAGAGCTACAATGAGCAGTTCTTC
CASSESYNEQFF
>12|few|TRBV29-1|TRBJ2-2|.
TGCAGCGTTGGAAGTAACACCGGGGAGCTGTTTTTT
CSVGSNTGELFF
>14|.|TRBV28|TRBJ2-7|.
TGTGCCAGCAGTTTAGTCCCGGGGACCTACGAGCAGTACTTC
CASSLVPGTYEQYF
>12|few|TRBV28|TRBJ2-3|.
TGTGCCAGCAGCCCCGTGGCAGATACGCAGTATTTT
CASSPVADTQYF
>16|many|TRBV28|TRBJ1-1|TRBD1
TGTGCCAGCAGTACCCGCCCGGGACAGGGTTTGACTGAAGCTTTCTTT
CASSTRPGQGLTEAFF
>18|.|TRBV21-1|TRBJ2-2|.
TGTGCCAGCAGCAAAGATTTGGACGGGACAGGCTCCACCGGGGAGCTGTTTTTT
CASSKDLDGTGSTGELFF
>14|.|TRBV28|TRBJ2-1|TRBD2
TGTGCCAGCAGTTTCAGGCTAGCGGACAATGAGCAGTTCTTC
CASSFRLADNEQFF
>15|many|TRBV10-3|TRBJ2-4|.
TGTGCCATCAGTGTCGGAGGGCCTGCCAAAAACATTCAGTACTTC
CAISVGGPAKNIQYF
>15|few|TRBV29-1|TRBJ2-7|.
TGCAGCGTTGAAGGGGGCCGGGACAATCCCTACGAGCAGTACTTC
CSVEGGRDNPYEQYF
>16|.|TRBV9|TRBJ2-1|TRBD2
TGTGCCAGCAGCGTAGGCCCTAGCGGGAGGGCCAATGAGCAGTTCTTC
CASSVGPSGRANEQFF
>16|many|TRBV10-3|TRBJ2-3|.
TGTGCCATCAGTGAACGTGAGGCCAAAGGGATAGATACGCAGTATTTT
CAISEREAKGIDTQYF
>15|few|TRBV2|TRBJ2-7|.
TGTGCCAGCAGTGAGGTAGAGGCTCGACGGTACGAGCAGTACTTC
CASSEVEARRYEQYF
>13|.|TRBV5-4|TRBJ1-2|.
TGTGCCAGCAGCTTGGCCACGTCGCCTGGCTACACCTTC
CASSLATSPGYTF
>11|few|TRBV7-2|TRBJ2-1|.
TGTGCCAGCAGCTTACGGACTGAGCAGTTCTTC
CASSLRTEQFF
>11|few|TRBV29-1|TRBJ2-1|TRBD2
TGCAGCGCCAACCCCGGGGGGGAGCAGTTCTTC
CSANPGGEQFF
>15|few|TRBV6-2/TRBV6-3|TRBJ2-7|.
TGTGCCAGCAGCTACGGTAGAGGGCCGACCTACGAGCAGTACTTC
CASSYGRGPTYEQYF
>14|.|TRBV28|TRBJ1-1|.
TGTGCCAGCAGCCTCAGAACGGTGAAAACTGAAGCTTTCTTT
CASSLRTVKTEAFF
>13|few|TRBV27|TRBJ1-2|.
TGTGCCAGCAGTTTCGACAGGTCCTATGGCTACACCTTC
CASSFDRSYGYTF
>14|.|TRBV28|TRBJ2-5|TRBD1
TGTGCCAGCAGGACGACAGGGCGGCAAGAGACCCAGTACTTC
CASRTTGRQETQYF
>12|.|TRBV3-1|TRBJ1-1|.
TGTGCCAGCAGCCAAGTAGGATTGATGGCTTTCTTT
CASSQVGLMAFF
>14|few|TRBV29-1|TRBJ1-1|.
TGCAGCGGGTCTCAGCTGGGTAGGAACACTGAAGCTTTCTTT
CSGSQLGRNTEAFF
>12|many|TRBV29-1|TRBJ1-2|TRBD1
TGCAGCGTTGATTTCGACAGGGGTCCCCCCGGCTTC
CSVDFDRGPPGF
>14|many|TRBV2|TRBJ2-1|TRBD2
TGTGCCAGCAGGCTAGCGGGAGGCTTCGGTGAGCAGTTCTTC
CASRLAGGFGEQFF
>15|.|TRBV10-3|TRBJ2-2|.
TGTGCGGGCAGCCCAGGTGCGGGAACCACCGGGGAGCTGTTTTTT
CAGSPGAGTTGELFF
>14|few|TRBV7-2|TRBJ1-1|.
TGTGCCAGCAGCTTAATTGGACGGACTTCTGAAGCTTTCTTT
CASSLIGRTSEAFF
>15|many|TRBV7-8|TRBJ1-5|.
TGTGCCAGCACCACCCTCGACGGCATGAATCAGCCCCAGCATTTT
CASTTLDGMNQPQHF
>14|.|TRBV4-3|TRBJ1-1|.
TGCGCCAGCAGCCGAACAGGGTTGTACACTGAAGCTTTCTTT
CASSRTGLYTEAFF
>16|few|TRBV3-1|TRBJ2-2|TRBD2
TGTGCCAGCAGCCAAGTAGGACTAGCAACCACCGGGGAGCTGTTTTTT
CASSQVGLATTGELFF
>14|.|TRBV7-2|TRBJ1-4|.
TGTGCCAGCAGCGTGGGCCAGGGTTTCGGAAAACTGTTTTTT
CASSVGQGFGKLFF
>14|once|TRBV2|TRBJ2-7|.
TGTGCCAGCAGTGAATCCGCCAGTCGCTTCGAGCAGTACTTC
CASSESASRFEQYF
>15|few|TRBV21-1|TRBJ2-3|.
TGTGCCAGCAGCAAAAACAGGGAGGGGACAGATACGCAGTATTTT
CASSKNREGTDTQYF
>15|once|TRBV30|TRBJ2-7|.
TGTGCCTGGAGCCCCCAGGGTGCAGCGACCTACGAGCAGTACTTC
CAWSPQGAATYEQYF
>17|.|TRBV29-1|TRBJ2-3|TRBD2
TGCAGCGTTGCCCTCTCTAGCGGGAGGGCCGGCACAGATACGCAGTATTTT
CSVALSSGRAGTDTQYF
>13|many|TRBV7-9|TRBJ1-1|TRBD1
TGTGCCAGCAGCCCATCAGGGGGAACTGAAGCTTTCTTT
CASSPSGGTEAFF
>15|.|TRBV7-2|TRBJ1-1|TRBD1
TGTGCCAGCAGCTTATTCCAGGGGGTTAGCACTGAAGCTTTCTTT
CASSLFQGVSTEAFF
>15|many|TRBV10-3|TRBJ1-5|.
TGTGCCATCAGTGAGAATGATCAGGGGTATCAGCCCCAGCATTTT
CAISENDQGYQPQHF
>14|many|TRBV7-2|TRBJ2-3|TRBD2
TGTGCCAGCACCGTCTTAGCGGGAGCAGATACGCAGTATTTT
CASTVLAGADTQYF
>16|few|TRBV5-1|TRBJ2-1|TRBD2
TGCGCCAGCAGCTTGTCGGGACTAGCGGACTACAATGAGCAGTTCTTC
CASSLSGLADYNEQFF
>15|.|TRBV24-1|TRBJ1-5|TRBD1
TGTGCCACCAGTGAAGCACAGGGGAGGCGGCAGCCCCAGCATTTT
CATSEAQGRRQPQHF
>18|few|TRBV4-3|TRBJ2-2|TRBD2
TGCGCCAGCAGCCAAGAGCTTGGACTAGCGGGAAACACCGGGGAGCTGTTTTTT
CASSQELGLAGNTGELFF
>13|.|TRBV15|TRBJ2-1|TRBD1
TGTGCCACCAGCGGGGACAGCAATGACGAGCAGTTCTTC
CATSGDSNDEQFF
>16|few|TRBV9|TRBJ2-1|TRBD2
TGTGCCAGCAGCGTAGGTAATAGCGGGGCCTACAATGAGCAGTTCTTC
CASSVGNSGAYNEQFF
>12|few|TRBV20-1|TRBJ1-2|.
TGCAGTGCTCACTCCATGGAGGGGGGCTACACCTTC
CSAHSMEGGYTF
>16|few|TRBV28|TRBJ2-2|TRBD1
TGTGCCAGCACCCCCCCGGACAGGATTTACGCCGGGGAGCTGTTTTTT
CASTPPDRIYAGELFF
>14|few|TRBV6-2/TRBV6-3|TRBJ2-3|.
TGTGCCAGCAGTTTGATCTCCCGCACAGATACGCAGTATTTT
CASSLISRTDTQYF
>14|.|TRBV5-1|TRBJ1-2|.
TGCGCCAGCAGCTTGGCCAGGGCCGATTATGGCTACACCTTC
CASSLARADYGYTF
>16|few|TRBV5-1|TRBJ2-2|.
TGCGCCAGCAGCTTGTCAGGGATCGCGAACACCGGGGAGCTGTTTTTT
CASSLSGIANTGELFF
>12|.|TRBV11-2|TRBJ1-4|.
TGTGCCAGCAAAGCAGGGGTGGAAAAACTGTTTTTT
CASKAGVEKLFF
>16|.|TRBV20-1|TRBJ2-1|.
TGCAGTGCTAGAGTGAGGGGCGGATACACCTTAAATGAGCAGTTCTTC
CSARVRGGYTLNEQFF
>18|.|TRBV24-1|TRBJ2-2|.
TGTGCCACCAGTGACCACAGAGGAGACAGGATAAACACCGGGGAGCTGTTTTTT
CATSDHRGDRINTGELFF
>13|many|TRBV5-1|TRBJ1-1|.
TGCGCCAGCAGCTCTAATTCGGGGACTGAAGCTTTCTTT
CASSSNSGTEAFF
>17|.|TRBV4-2|TRBJ2-4|.
TGTGCCAGCAGCCAAGATATGAGGGGGGAGGGTAAAAACATTCAGTACTTC
CASSQDMRGEGKNIQYF